One TCR beta chain is described in this entry. Per the original methods: Estimated nucleated cell counts came from reference gene primer amplification. Assay: immunoSEQ multiplex PCR; the TCRdb copy retains only in-frame clones and omits some. D and trimming come from the DNA, and the V and J calls and clone size come from that table. The top ten clones hold more than 4.5% of a sample with 90,000 or so clones, around 90% of them seen once. The record originates from a study of blood T cell repertoires in COVID-19. Study details: COVID-19 samples, acute and convalescent, were from the United States, Italy and Spain.

The CDR3 loop spans 12 amino acids. The germline V gene has CDR1 SNHLY and CDR2 FYNNEI. Trimming removed 3 bases from V and 3 bases from J, with 6 bases in between. During active infection, Seattle patients enrolled and were then monitored through disease. V and J are TRBV2 and TRBJ2-7, with unresolved D. The specimen sequenced was peripheral blood. The sequence was obtained from a man in his sixties with COVID-19, enrolled during active disease. CDR3 nucleotide sequence: TGTGCCAGCAGTGACACGCGCTACGAGCAGTACTTC. Its translation: CASSDTRYEQYF.